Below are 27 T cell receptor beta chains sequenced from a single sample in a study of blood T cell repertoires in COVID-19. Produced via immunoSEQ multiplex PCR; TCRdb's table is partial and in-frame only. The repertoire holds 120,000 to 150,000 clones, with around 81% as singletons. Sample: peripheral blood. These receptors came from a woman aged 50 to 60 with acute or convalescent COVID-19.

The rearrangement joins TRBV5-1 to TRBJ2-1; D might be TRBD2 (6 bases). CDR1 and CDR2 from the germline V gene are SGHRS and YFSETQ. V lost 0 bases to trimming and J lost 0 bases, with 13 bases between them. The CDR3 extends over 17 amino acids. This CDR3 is CASSLAEGSSSYNEQFF. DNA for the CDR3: TGCGCCAGCAGCTTGGCGGAGGGGTCAAGCTCCTACAATGAGCAGTTCTTC. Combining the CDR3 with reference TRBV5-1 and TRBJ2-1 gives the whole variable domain KAGVTQTPRYLIKTRGQQVTLSCSPISGHRSVSWYQQTPGQGLQFLFEYFSETQRNKGNFPGRFSGRQFSNSRSEMNVSTLELGDSALYLCASSLAEGSSSYNEQFFGPGTRLTVL.

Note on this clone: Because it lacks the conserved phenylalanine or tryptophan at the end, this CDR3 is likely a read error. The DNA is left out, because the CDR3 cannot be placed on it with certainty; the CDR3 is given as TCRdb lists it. CDR3 protein: CASSPGLV. The genes are TRBV27 and TRBJ1-1. Germline loops: CDR1 MNHEY, CDR2 SMNVEV (reference sequence). The CDR3 has 8 residues if both end residues are counted.

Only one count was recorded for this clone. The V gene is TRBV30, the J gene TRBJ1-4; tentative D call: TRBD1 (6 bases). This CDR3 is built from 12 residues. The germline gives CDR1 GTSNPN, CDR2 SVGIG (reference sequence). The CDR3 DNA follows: TGTGCTTTCAGGGGCCTCGGGGAAAAACTGTTTTTT. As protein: CAFRGLGEKLFF. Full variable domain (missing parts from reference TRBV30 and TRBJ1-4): SQTIHQWPATLVQPVGSPLSLECTVEGTSNPNLYWYRQAAGRGLQLLFYSVGIGQISSEVPQNLSASRPQDRQFILSSKKLLLSDSGFYLCAFRGLGEKLFFGSGTQLSVL.

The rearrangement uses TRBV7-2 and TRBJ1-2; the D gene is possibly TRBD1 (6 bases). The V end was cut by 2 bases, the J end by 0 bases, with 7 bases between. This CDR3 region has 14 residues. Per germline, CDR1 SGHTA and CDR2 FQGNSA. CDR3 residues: CASSLNRANYGYTF. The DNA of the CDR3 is TGTGCCAGCAGCTTAAACAGGGCTAACTATGGCTACACCTTC.

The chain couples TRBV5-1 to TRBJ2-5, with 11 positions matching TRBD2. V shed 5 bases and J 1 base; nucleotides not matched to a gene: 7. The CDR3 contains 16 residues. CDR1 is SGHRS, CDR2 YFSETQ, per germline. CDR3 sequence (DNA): TGCGCCAGCAGGCACGCTAGCGGGGGGACCCAAGAGACCCAGTACTTC. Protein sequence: CASRHASGGTQETQYF.

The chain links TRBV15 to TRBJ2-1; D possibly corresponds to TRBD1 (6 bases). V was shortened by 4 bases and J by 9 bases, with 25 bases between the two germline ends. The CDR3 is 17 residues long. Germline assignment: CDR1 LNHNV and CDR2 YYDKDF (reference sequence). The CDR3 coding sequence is TGTGCCACCAGCACCGTACAGGGCCCTTGGCTCACGGTTGAGCAGTTCTTC. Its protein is CATSTVQGPWLTVEQFF. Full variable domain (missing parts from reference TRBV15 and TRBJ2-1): DAMVIQNPRYQVTQFGKPVTLSCSQTLNHNVMYWYQQKSSQAPKLLFHYYDKDFNNEADTPDNFQSRRPNTSFCFLDIRSPGLGDTAMYLCATSTVQGPWLTVEQFFGPGTRLTVL.

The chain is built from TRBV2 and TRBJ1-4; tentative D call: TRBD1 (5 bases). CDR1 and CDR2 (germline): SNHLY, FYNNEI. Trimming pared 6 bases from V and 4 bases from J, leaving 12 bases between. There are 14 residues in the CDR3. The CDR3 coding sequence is TGTGCCAGCAGACGGGACTCGGATAATGAAAAACTGTTTTTT. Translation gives CASRRDSDNEKLFF.

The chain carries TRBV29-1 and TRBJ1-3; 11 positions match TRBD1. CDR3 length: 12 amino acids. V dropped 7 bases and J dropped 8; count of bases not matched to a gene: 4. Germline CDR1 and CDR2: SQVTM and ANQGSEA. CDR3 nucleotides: TGCAGCGCTGGGACAGGGGGAGACACCATATATTTT. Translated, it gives CSAGTGGDTIYF.

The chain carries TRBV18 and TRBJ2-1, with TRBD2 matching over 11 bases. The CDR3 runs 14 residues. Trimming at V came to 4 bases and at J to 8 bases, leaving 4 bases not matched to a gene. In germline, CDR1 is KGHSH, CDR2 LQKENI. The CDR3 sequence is CASSLLAGGYEQFF. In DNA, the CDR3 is TGTGCCAGCTCACTTCTAGCGGGGGGTTATGAGCAGTTCTTC.

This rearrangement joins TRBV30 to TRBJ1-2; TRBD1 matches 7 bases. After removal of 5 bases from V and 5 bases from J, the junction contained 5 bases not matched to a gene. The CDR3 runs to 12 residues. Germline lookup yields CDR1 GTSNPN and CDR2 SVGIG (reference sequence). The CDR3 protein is CAWSGGSYGYTF. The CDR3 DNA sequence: TGTGCCTGGTCAGGGGGAAGTTATGGCTACACCTTC.

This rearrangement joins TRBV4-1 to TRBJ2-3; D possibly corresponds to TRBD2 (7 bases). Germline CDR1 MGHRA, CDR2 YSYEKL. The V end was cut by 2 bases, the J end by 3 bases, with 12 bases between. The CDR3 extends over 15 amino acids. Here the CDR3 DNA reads TGCGCCAGCAGCCAAATGGGGGGGCAAACAGATACGCAGTATTTT. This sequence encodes CASSQMGGQTDTQYF.

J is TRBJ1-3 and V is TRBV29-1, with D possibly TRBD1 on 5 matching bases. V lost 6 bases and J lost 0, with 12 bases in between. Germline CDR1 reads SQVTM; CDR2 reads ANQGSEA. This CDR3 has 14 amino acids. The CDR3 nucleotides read TGCAGCGTGATGGACAACCGCTCTGGAAACACCATATATTTT. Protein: CSVMDNRSGNTIYF.

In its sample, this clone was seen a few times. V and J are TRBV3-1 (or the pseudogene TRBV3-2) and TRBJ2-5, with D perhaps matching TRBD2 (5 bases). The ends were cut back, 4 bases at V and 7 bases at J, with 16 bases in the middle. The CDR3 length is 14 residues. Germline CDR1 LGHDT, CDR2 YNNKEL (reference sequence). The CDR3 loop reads CASSRPGPGLTQYF. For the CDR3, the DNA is TGTGCCAGCAGCCGACCAGGCCCGGGGTTGACCCAGTACTTC.

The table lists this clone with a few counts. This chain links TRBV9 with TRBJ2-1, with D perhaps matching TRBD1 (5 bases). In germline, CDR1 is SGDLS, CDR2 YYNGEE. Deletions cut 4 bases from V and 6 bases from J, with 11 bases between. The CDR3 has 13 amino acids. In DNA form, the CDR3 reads TGTGCCAGCAGCTCGGACAAGCTCAATGAGCAGTTCTTC. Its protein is CASSSDKLNEQFF.

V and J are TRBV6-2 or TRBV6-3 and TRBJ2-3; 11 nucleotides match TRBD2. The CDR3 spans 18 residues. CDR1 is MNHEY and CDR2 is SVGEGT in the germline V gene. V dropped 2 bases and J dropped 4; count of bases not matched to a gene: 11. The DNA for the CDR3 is TGTGCCAGCAGTTACCCCTCTATAGCGGGGGGGCAACCAGATACGCAGTATTTT. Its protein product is CASSYPSIAGGQPDTQYF.

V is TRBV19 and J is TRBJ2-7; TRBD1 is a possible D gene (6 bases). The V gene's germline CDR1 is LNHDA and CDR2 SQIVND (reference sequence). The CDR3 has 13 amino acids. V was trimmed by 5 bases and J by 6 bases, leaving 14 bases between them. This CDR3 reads CASSFGTSIEQYF. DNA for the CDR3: TGTGCCAGTAGTTTCGGGACATCCATCGAGCAGTACTTC.

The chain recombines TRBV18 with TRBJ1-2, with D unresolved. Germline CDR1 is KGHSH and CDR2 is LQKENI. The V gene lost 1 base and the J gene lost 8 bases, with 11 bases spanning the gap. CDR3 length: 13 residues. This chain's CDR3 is CASSPLGVRGYTF. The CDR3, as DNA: TGTGCCAGCTCACCACTCGGGGTGAGAGGCTACACCTTC.

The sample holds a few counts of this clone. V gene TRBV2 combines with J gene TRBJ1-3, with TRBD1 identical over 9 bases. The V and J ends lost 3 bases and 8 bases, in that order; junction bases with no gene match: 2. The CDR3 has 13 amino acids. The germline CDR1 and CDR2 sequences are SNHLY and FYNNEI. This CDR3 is CASSEDRGHTIYF. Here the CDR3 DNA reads TGTGCCAGCAGTGAGGACAGGGGACACACCATATATTTT.

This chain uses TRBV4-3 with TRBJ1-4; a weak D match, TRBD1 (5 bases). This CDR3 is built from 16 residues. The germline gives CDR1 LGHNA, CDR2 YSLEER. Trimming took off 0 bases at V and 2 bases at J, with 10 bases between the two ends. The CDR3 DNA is TGCGCCAGCAGCCAAGACGCAGGGCTTACTAATGAAAAACTGTTTTTT. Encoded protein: CASSQDAGLTNEKLFF.

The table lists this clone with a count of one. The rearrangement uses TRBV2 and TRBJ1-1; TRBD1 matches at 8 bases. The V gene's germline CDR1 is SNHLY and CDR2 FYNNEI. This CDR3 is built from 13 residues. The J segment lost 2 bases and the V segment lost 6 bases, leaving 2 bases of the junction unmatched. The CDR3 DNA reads TGTGCCAGCAGCAGGGGGCTCAACACTGAAGCTTTCTTT. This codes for CASSRGLNTEAFF.

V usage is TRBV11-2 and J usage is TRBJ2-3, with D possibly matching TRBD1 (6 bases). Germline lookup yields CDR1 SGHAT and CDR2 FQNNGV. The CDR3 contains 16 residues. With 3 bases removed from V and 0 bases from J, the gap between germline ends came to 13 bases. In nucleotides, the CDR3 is TGTGCCAGCAGCTTTGGGACAAGGGCCAGCACAGATACGCAGTATTTT. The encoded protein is CASSFGTRASTDTQYF. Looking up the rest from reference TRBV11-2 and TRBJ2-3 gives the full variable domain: EAGVAQSPRYKIIEKRQSVAFWCNPISGHATLYWYQQILGQGPKLLIQFQNNGVVDDSQLPKDRFSAERLKGVDSTLKIQPAKLEDSAVYLCASSFGTRASTDTQYFGPGTRLTVL.

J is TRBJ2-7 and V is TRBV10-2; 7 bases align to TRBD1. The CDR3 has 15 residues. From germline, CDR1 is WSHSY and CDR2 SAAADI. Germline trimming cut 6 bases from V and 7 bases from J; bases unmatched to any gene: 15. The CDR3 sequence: CASSQQGQSAGEQYF. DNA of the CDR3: TGCGCCAGCAGCCAACAGGGACAGTCTGCTGGGGAGCAGTACTTC.

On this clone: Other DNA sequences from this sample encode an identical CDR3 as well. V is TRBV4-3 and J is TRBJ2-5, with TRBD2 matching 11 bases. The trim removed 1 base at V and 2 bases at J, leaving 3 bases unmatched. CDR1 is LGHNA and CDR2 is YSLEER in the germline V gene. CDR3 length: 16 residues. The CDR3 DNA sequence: TGCGCCAGCAGCCAAGGGATAGCGGGGGGGCAAGAGACCCAGTACTTC. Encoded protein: CASSQGIAGGQETQYF.

The CDR3 bases are TGTGCCAGCAGTCCCGGGACAGTTAATCAGCCCCAGCATTTT. Translating gives CASSPGTVNQPQHF. V and J are TRBV2 and TRBJ1-5, with 7 nucleotides matching TRBD1. This CDR3 spans 14 amino acids. Trimming cost V 5 bases and J 4 bases; bases outside gene matches: 5. CDR1 is SNHLY and CDR2 is FYNNEI in the germline V gene.

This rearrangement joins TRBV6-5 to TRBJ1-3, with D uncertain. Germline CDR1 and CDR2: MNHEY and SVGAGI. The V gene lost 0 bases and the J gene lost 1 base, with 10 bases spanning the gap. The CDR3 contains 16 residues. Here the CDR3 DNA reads TGTGCCAGCAGTTACTCGATCGGGGTTTCTGGAAACACCATATATTTT. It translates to CASSYSIGVSGNTIYF.

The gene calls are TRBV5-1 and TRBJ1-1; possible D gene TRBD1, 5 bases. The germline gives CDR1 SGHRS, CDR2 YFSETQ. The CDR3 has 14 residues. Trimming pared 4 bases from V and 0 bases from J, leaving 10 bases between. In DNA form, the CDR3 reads TGCGCCAGCAGCCCCGACAGCATGAACACTGAAGCTTTCTTT. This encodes CASSPDSMNTEAFF. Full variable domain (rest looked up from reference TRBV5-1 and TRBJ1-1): KAGVTQTPRYLIKTRGQQVTLSCSPISGHRSVSWYQQTPGQGLQFLFEYFSETQRNKGNFPGRFSGRQFSNSRSEMNVSTLELGDSALYLCASSPDSMNTEAFFGQGTRLTVV.

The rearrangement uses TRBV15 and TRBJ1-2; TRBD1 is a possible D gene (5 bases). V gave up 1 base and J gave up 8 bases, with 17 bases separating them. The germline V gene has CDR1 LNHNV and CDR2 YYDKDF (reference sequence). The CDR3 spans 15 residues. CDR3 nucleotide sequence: TGTGCCACCAGCAGAGGGAGGGACTTATCCTCGGGCTACACCTTC. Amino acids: CATSRGRDLSSGYTF. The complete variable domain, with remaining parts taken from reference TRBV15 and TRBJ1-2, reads DAMVIQNPRYQVTQFGKPVTLSCSQTLNHNVMYWYQQKSSQAPKLLFHYYDKDFNNEADTPDNFQSRRPNTSFCFLDIRSPGLGDTAMYLCATSRGRDLSSGYTFGSGTRLTVV.